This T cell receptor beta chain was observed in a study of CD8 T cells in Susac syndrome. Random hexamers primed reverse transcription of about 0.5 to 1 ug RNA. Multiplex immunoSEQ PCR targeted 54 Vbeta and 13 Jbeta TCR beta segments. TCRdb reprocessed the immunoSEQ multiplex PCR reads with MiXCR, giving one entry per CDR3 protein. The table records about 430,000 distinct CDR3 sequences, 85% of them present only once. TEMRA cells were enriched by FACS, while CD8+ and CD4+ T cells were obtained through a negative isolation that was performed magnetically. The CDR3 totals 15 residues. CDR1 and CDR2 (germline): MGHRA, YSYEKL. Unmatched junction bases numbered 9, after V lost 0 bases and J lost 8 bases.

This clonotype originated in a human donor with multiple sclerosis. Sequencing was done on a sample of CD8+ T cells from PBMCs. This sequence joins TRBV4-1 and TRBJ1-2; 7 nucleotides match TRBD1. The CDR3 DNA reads TGCGCCAGCAGCCAAGATCAGGGGGGGCTGGAAGGCTACACCTTC. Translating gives CASSQDQGGLEGYTF.